These 3 T cell receptor beta chains were sequenced from one sample in a study of T cell responses to AZD1222 COVID-19 vaccine. The assay was immunoSEQ multiplex PCR, and TCRdb's table has in-frame clones only and misses some. The sample carries approximately 74,000 clones, 70% to 90% recorded once. This specimen consisted of peripheral blood, obtained on day 0 of AZD1222 vaccination. Every receptor here comes from an adult in good health.

The chain employs TRBV9 and TRBJ2-5; 7 bases match TRBD1. The CDR3 is 13 amino acids. J lost 5 bases, V lost 4 bases, and 5 bases had no gene match. CDR1 and CDR2 (germline): SGDLS, YYNGEE. The CDR3 DNA is TGTGCCAGCAGCCGACAGGGTGCTGAGACCCAGTACTTC. Amino acid sequence: CASSRQGAETQYF.

V usage is TRBV9 and J usage is TRBJ2-2; D remains ambiguous. Trimming took 0 bases from V and 8 from J, leaving 11 bases between them. The CDR3 totals 14 residues. The germline V gene encodes CDR1 SGDLS and CDR2 YYNGEE. CDR3 DNA: TGTGCCAGCAGCGTAGGAACGAGCTTGGGGGAGCTGTTTTTT. This translates into CASSVGTSLGELFF.

This clone was found a few times. The chain couples TRBV28 to TRBJ2-3; either TRBD1 or TRBD2 may supply D (6 bases each). Trimming left V 3 bases short and J 4 bases short, with 11 bases between. This CDR3 region has 14 residues. Germline V gene lookup returns CDR1 MDHEN and CDR2 SYDVKM. DNA for the CDR3: TGTGCCAGCAGTTTCACAGGGAGGTCAGATACGCAGTATTTT. Translated, it gives CASSFTGRSDTQYF.